A selection of T cell receptor beta chains follows, all from one sample in a study of blood T cell repertoires in COVID-19. Sequencing used immunoSEQ multiplex PCR; TCRdb keeps in-frame clones, though not all of them. Among about 310,000 clones listed, roughly 91% were seen once. Specimen: peripheral blood. The receptors here all came from a man in his fifties or sixties with active or convalescent COVID-19. The conserved cysteine and the conserved F or W are not part of the CDR3 here. D genes are given only for firm matches.

TRBJ2-7 TRBV28 TRBD2 ASSELAGRYEQY
TRBJ1-2 TRBV7-9 . ASSLEGRGGGYT
TRBJ1-1 TRBV18 . ASSPDAGNTEAF
TRBJ1-1 TRBV10-3 TRBD1 AISRDRGRTEAF
TRBJ1-4 TRBV20-1 TRBD1 SASRTGAEKLF
TRBJ1-3 TRBV2 . ASSAGGSGNTIY
TRBJ2-5 TRBV25-1 TRBD2 ASSSGRGWEETQY
TRBJ1-3 TRBV11-2 . ASSLIHGAGNTIY
TRBJ1-6 TRBV24-1 TRBD1 ATSDSRGQGSLSYNSPLH
TRBJ1-1 TRBV6-5 TRBD1 ATQPYRGDEAF
TRBJ2-5 TRBV11-2 TRBD1 ASSSPYGDREY
TRBJ1-2 TRBV29-1 TRBD1 SVGSRLQGDGYT
TRBJ2-1 TRBV10-2 TRBD2 ASSQTRRGRNEQF
TRBJ2-2 TRBV18 . ASSPPFPQINTGELF
TRBJ2-7 TRBV28 TRBD1 ASSWDRDEQY
TRBJ1-5 TRBV10-3 . AISEVRDQPQH
TRBJ1-4 TRBV30 . ALSTGWDEKLF
TRBJ2-3 TRBV5-1 . ASSSGLTLSTDTQY
TRBJ1-4 TRBV5-1 . ASSSGSTNEKLF
TRBJ2-3 TRBV24-1 . ATSDPGKGVPDTQY
TRBJ1-4 TRBV6-5 . ASSYSSGDEKLF
TRBJ2-2 TRBV15 . ATSKQGPGELF
TRBJ1-1 TRBV28 TRBD1 ASSPRTGGVPAEAF
TRBJ1-1 TRBV15 . ATSRGGETTEAF